Presented here are 7 T cell receptor beta chains from one specimen sequenced in a study of blood T cell repertoires in COVID-19. Clones were read by immunoSEQ multiplex PCR, and TCRdb kept only the in-frame ones, dropping some. The data hold 130,000 to 150,000 clones, with 65% to 85% observed a single time. The specimen sequenced was peripheral blood. These receptors all stem from a woman aged 45-59 years with acute or convalescent COVID-19.

This chain uses TRBV9 with TRBJ2-7, with D possibly matching TRBD2 (5 bases). Germline CDR1 reads SGDLS; CDR2 reads YYNGEE. This CDR3 has 12 amino acids. With 3 bases removed from V and 6 bases from J, the gap between germline ends came to 10 bases. In DNA, the CDR3 is TGTGCCAGCAGCGAGAGCGGCGGCGAGCAGTACTTC. Protein sequence: CASSESGGEQYF.

This clone was detected ten times or more. This sequence joins TRBV2 and TRBJ2-2; 9 bases line up with TRBD2. This CDR3 has 15 amino acids. V was clipped by 4 bases and J by 6 bases; unmatched bases: 6. CDR1 and CDR2 (germline): SNHLY, FYNNEI. CDR3 amino acids: CASSVPSGVAGELFF. CDR3 in DNA: TGTGCCAGCAGTGTCCCTAGCGGGGTAGCCGGGGAGCTGTTTTTT.

The V gene is TRBV28, the J gene TRBJ2-4; 14 bases align to TRBD2. V was clipped by 2 bases and J by 4 bases; unmatched bases: 4. Germline assignment: CDR1 MDHEN and CDR2 SYDVKM. CDR3 size: 17 residues. CDR3 loop: CASSLRGLAGEKNIQYF. In DNA, the CDR3 is TGTGCCAGCAGTTTACGGGGACTAGCGGGGGAGAAAAACATTCAGTACTTC.

The V and J genes are TRBV7-2 and TRBJ2-7, with 9 positions matching TRBD1. The germline V gene encodes CDR1 SGHTA and CDR2 FQGNSA. Losses at the gene ends were 6 bases for V and 7 bases for J; bases not matched to a gene: 16. The CDR3 runs 16 residues. The DNA of the CDR3 is TGTGCCAGCAGTTTACCCGGGACAGGGCTAATGGGAGAGCAGTACTTC. The encoded protein is CASSLPGTGLMGEQYF.

The V and J genes are TRBV21-1 and TRBJ2-2; the table names TRBD2, a call not compared with the DNA. TRBV21-1 is a documented pseudogene. The CDR3 has 19 residues. In DNA form, the CDR3 reads TGTGCCAGCAGCAAAAAAGCCGATCCTATCCGGGGTCCGCCCGGGGAGCTGTTTTTT. Its translation is CASSKKADPIRGPPGELFF.

The V call is TRBV5-5, the J call TRBJ1-2; perhaps TRBD1 as D (5 bases). The germline gives CDR1 SGHKS, CDR2 YYEKEE (reference sequence). Trimming left V 5 bases short and J 0 bases short, with 14 bases between. The CDR3 is made up of 15 amino acids. The chain's CDR3 is CASSRTGGTNYGYTF. CDR3 sequence (DNA): TGTGCCAGCAGTCGAACCGGGGGGACTAACTATGGCTACACCTTC.

This chain connects TRBV2 to TRBJ2-6; no firm D call. CDR1 SNHLY and CDR2 FYNNEI come from the germline V gene. Trimming stripped 7 bases from V and 0 bases from J, with 10 bases between. CDR3 length: 15 residues. CDR3 nucleotides: TGTGCCAGCAATACGGAGATCTCTGGGGCCAACGTCCTGACTTTC. Protein product: CASNTEISGANVLTF.